This T cell receptor (beta chain) comes out of a study of blood T cell repertoires in COVID-19. At the level of the study: Whether acute or convalescent, the COVID-19 samples came from the United States, Italy and Spain. PBMCs, B-cell-depleted T cells, or T cells provided the cDNA or gDNA that made up the material.

The CDR3 covers 17 residues. V gave up 2 bases and J gave up 4 bases; unmatched junction bases: 9. Germline V lookup: CDR1 MDHEN, CDR2 SYDVKM. Only in-frame clones appear in the TCRdb table, and some are missing; sequencing was by immunoSEQ multiplex PCR. This sample yields a few hundred thousand clones, of which roughly nine tenths are seen a single time; around 2.2% belongs to the top ten. The sequencing sample was made of peripheral blood. The sequence derives from a woman aged 50 to 65 who had recovered from COVID-19. J is TRBJ2-2 and V is TRBV28, with 8 bases lining up with TRBD2. Here the CDR3 DNA reads TGTGCCAGCAGTTTAGGGTCGGGAGGGCCGATCACCGGGGAGCTGTTTTTT. It translates to CASSLGSGGPITGELFF.